This passage covers 29 T cell receptor beta chains from one sample sequenced in a study of spatial heterogeneity in lung cancer. Study-wide findings and caveats: Expanded intratumoral alpha and beta TCR counts tracked tumor mutation counts.

The time point: sample taken at primary tumor resection. TCRdb ran MiXCR on the 5' RACE reads and lists one entry per CDR3 protein. This table has roughly 18,000 distinct CDR3 sequences, approximately 9.5% appearing once. For these TCRs, the target antigens are not known. The material was lung tumor tissue, obtained at surgery. These receptors all come from a female donor with early-stage non-small cell lung cancer.

There are many counts of this clonotype. This beta chain was picked up by a library intended for alpha chains and is off target, so its count carries little meaning. V and J are TRBV10-3 and TRBJ2-3, with 10 positions matching TRBD2. CDR1 and CDR2 (germline): ENHRY, SYGVKD. The J segment lost 2 bases and the V segment lost 3 bases, leaving 5 bases of the junction unmatched. CDR3 length equals 16 residues. CDR3 sequence reads: CAISDTSGEDTDTQYF. The CDR3 DNA reads as TGTGCCATCAGTGATACTAGCGGGGAGGACACAGATACGCAGTATTTT.

This clonotype was counted between two and nine times. Since the library was made to target alpha chains, this beta chain is a stray read and its abundance is not meaningful. The V call is TRBV12-3 or TRBV12-4, the J call TRBJ2-1; 13 nucleotides agree with TRBD2. The CDR3 extends over 18 amino acids. After removal of 7 bases from V and 0 bases from J, the junction contained 9 bases not matched to a gene. CDR3 sequence: CASKTRTSGGSSYNEQFF. The CDR3 DNA follows: TGTGCCAGCAAAACCCGGACTAGCGGGGGTAGCTCCTACAATGAGCAGTTCTTC.

This clonotype came up a few times. As an off-target read in a library built for alpha chains, this beta chain has a frequency of little significance. The chain recombines TRBV20-1 with TRBJ2-4, with unresolved D. Germline CDR1 DFQATT, CDR2 SNEGSKA (reference sequence). The CDR3 totals 12 residues. V was shortened by 0 bases and J by 4 bases, with 4 bases between the two germline ends. The CDR3 protein is CSAREGKNIQYF. The CDR3 DNA reads as TGCAGTGCTAGAGAGGGAAAAAACATTCAGTACTTC.

This clonotype has ten or more counts. This beta chain came through as a stray read in a library set up for alpha chains, and its size says little. CDR3 DNA: TGTGCCAGCAAGCTCCGGGACGGCAATTCACCCCTCCACTTT. This encodes CASKLRDGNSPLHF. V is TRBV6-1 and J is TRBJ1-6; TRBD1 might be the D (5 bases). Germline CDR1 MNHNS, CDR2 SASEGT. This CDR3 has 14 residues. The ends were cut back, 7 bases at V and 7 bases at J, with 14 bases in the middle.

This clonotype was seen ten or more times. Found in a library prepared for alpha chains, this beta chain is an off-target read, and its abundance has little meaning. This rearrangement joins TRBV2 to TRBJ1-1, with D unresolved. The germline V gene has CDR1 SNHLY and CDR2 FYNNEI. The CDR3 has 13 amino acids. V shed 6 bases and J shed 2 bases, with 10 bases lying between them. CDR3 region: CASSYRPNTEAFF. For the CDR3, the DNA is TGTGCCAGCAGCTACAGACCTAACACTGAAGCTTTCTTT.

The sample holds a few counts of this clonotype. Found in a library prepared for alpha chains, this beta chain is an off-target read, and its abundance has little meaning. This chain uses TRBV6-2 or TRBV6-3 with TRBJ2-4; D might be TRBD2 (6 bases). V shed 2 bases and J shed 7 bases, with 12 bases lying between them. Germline V CDR1 and CDR2: MNHEY, SVGEGT. The CDR3 consists of 14 residues. CDR3 nucleotides: TGTGCCAGCAGTTACCTGGGAGGAGAGAACATTCAGTACTTC. Translating it yields CASSYLGGENIQYF.

This clonotype was counted a few times. A library prepared for alpha chains yielded this beta chain as an off-target read; its size is of little meaning. The CDR3 sequence: CASRQGNQPQHF. CDR3 DNA sequence: TGTGCCAGCAGGCAGGGTAATCAGCCCCAGCATTTT. The V call is TRBV7-2, the J call TRBJ1-5, with TRBD1 as a possible D gene (5 bases). Trimming pared 6 bases from V and 4 bases from J, leaving 7 bases between. Per the germline V gene, CDR1 is SGHTA and CDR2 is FQGNSA. This CDR3 has 12 amino acids.

By share, this clonotype ranks as medium-sized (0.01 to 0.1%). With the library built for alpha chains, this beta chain is off target and its frequency is not meaningful. The chain is built from TRBV5-6 and TRBJ1-2, with 7 positions matching TRBD1. Germline V gene sequence: CDR1 SGHDT, CDR2 YYEEEE. Germline trimming cut 4 bases from V and 2 bases from J; bases unmatched to any gene: 8. The CDR3 loop spans 15 amino acids. The CDR3 loop reads CASSLGDSRNYGYTF. The CDR3 nucleotides are TGTGCCAGCAGCCTGGGGGACAGTAGGAACTATGGCTACACCTTC.

To note about this clonotype: The size of this beta chain means little, since it is a stray read in a library made for alpha chains. This chain connects TRBV6-2 or TRBV6-3 to TRBJ2-7; TRBD2 is a possible D gene (5 bases). The CDR3 is 14 amino acids. Germline V gene lookup returns CDR1 MNHEY and CDR2 SVGEGT. V was cut by 6 bases and J by 1 base, with 13 bases left in between. The CDR3 nucleotides read TGTGCCAGCAGGGGAGACCTCTCATCCTACGAGCAGTACTTC. Its translation is CASRGDLSSYEQYF.

This clonotype is judged medium-sized. This beta chain appears as a stray read in a library generated for alpha chains; its size is not informative. CDR3 DNA: TGTGCCAGCAGCAACATAGCGGGGGGGTCTGGGACCCAGTACTTC. Protein product: CASSNIAGGSGTQYF. The chain has TRBV3-1 and TRBJ2-5; 11 bases line up with TRBD2. V trimming: 5 bases; J trimming: 7 bases; junction bases outside the gene matches: 9. Germline V CDR1 and CDR2: LGHDT, YNNKEL (reference sequence). This CDR3 region has 15 residues.

The table lists this clonotype with many counts. This beta chain is a stray read from a library made for alpha chains; its abundance is not meaningful. CDR3 coding DNA: TGTGCCAGCAGCTTAGGAGGGGCCCCCCATGAGCAGTTCTTC. It specifies CASSLGGAPHEQFF. The chain recombines TRBV7-8 with TRBJ2-1, with D possibly being TRBD1 or TRBD2 (5 bases each). Deletions cut 1 base from V and 8 bases from J, with 12 bases between. This CDR3 is built from 14 residues. Germline V gene data show CDR1 as SGHVS and CDR2 as FQNEAQ.

Points on this clonotype: This beta chain came through as a stray read in a library set up for alpha chains, and its size says little. The chain combines TRBV6-5 with TRBJ2-6; maybe TRBD1 (6 bases). CDR1 is MNHEY and CDR2 is SVGAGI in the germline V gene. V dropped 5 bases and J dropped 0 bases, with 8 bases sitting between them. There are 15 residues in the CDR3. CDR3 sequence reads: CASSRQVSGANVLTF. Here the CDR3 DNA reads TGTGCCAGCAGTCGACAGGTCTCTGGGGCCAACGTCCTGACTTTC.

Comment on this clonotype: This beta chain appears as a stray read in a library generated for alpha chains; its size is not informative. This sequence joins TRBV29-1 and TRBJ1-2; D is ambiguous. Trimming shortened V by 4 bases and J by 1 base, and 13 bases separated the two germline ends. CDR1 and CDR2 from the germline V gene are SQVTM and ANQGSEA. This CDR3 spans 14 amino acids. In DNA form, the CDR3 reads TGCAGCGTTGGGCCCGACATACTTAACTATGGCTACACCTTC. This translates into CSVGPDILNYGYTF.

Ten or more counts support this clonotype. A library prepared for alpha chains yielded this beta chain as an off-target read; its size is of little meaning. The chain recombines TRBV2 with TRBJ2-7; D not resolved. CDR1 SNHLY and CDR2 FYNNEI come from the germline V gene. The CDR3 runs to 11 residues. V dropped 3 bases and J dropped 9 bases, with 9 bases sitting between them. The CDR3 loop reads CASSETMGQYF. The DNA for the CDR3 is TGTGCCAGCAGTGAGACGATGGGGCAGTACTTC. The entire variable domain, with the rest obtained from reference TRBV2 and TRBJ2-7, is as follows: EPEVTQTPSHQVTQMGQEVILRCVPISNHLYFYWYRQILGQKVEFLVSFYNNEISEKSEIFDDQFSVERPDGSNFTLKIRSTKLEDSAMYFCASSETMGQYFGPGTRLTVT.

This clonotype was observed many times. Because this beta chain is a stray read in a library intended to capture alpha chains, its abundance should not be given much weight. This chain links TRBV7-2 with TRBJ2-5, with D possibly matching TRBD1 (6 bases). CDR1 SGHTA and CDR2 FQGNSA come from the germline V gene. V was cut by 5 bases and J by 4 bases, with 20 bases left in between. The CDR3 runs to 16 residues. This CDR3 reads CASSPQPAGETETQYF. CDR3 in DNA: TGTGCCAGCAGCCCCCAGCCGGCAGGGGAAACAGAGACCCAGTACTTC.

In this sample, this clonotype turned up a few times. This beta chain turned up in a library designed for alpha chains; as an off-target read, its abundance says little. This chain uses TRBV15 with TRBJ2-3; 9 nucleotides align to TRBD2. The germline gives CDR1 LNHNV, CDR2 YYDKDF (reference sequence). The CDR3 extends over 17 amino acids. J lost 7 bases, V lost 0 bases, and 11 bases had no gene match. The chain's CDR3 is CATSRDLGSGGPHTQYF. DNA for the CDR3: TGTGCCACCAGCAGAGATCTTGGGAGCGGGGGGCCTCATACGCAGTATTTT.

By sample share, this clonotype is medium-sized. This beta chain came through as a stray read in a library set up for alpha chains, and its size says little. V usage is TRBV20-1 and J usage is TRBJ2-3; D remains unclear. Germline CDR1 and CDR2: DFQATT and SNEGSKA (reference sequence). Trimming pared 6 bases from V and 5 bases from J, leaving 6 bases between. The CDR3 is 10 amino acids. CDR3 protein: CSAHLDTQYF. As DNA, the CDR3 is TGCAGTGCCCATTTAGATACGCAGTATTTT.

This clonotype showed up many times. This beta chain was picked up by a library intended for alpha chains and is off target, so its count carries little meaning. V gene TRBV11-3 combines with J gene TRBJ2-5; no reliable D call. Looked up from germline, CDR1 is SGHNT and CDR2 is YENEEA. Trimming took off 3 bases at V and 5 bases at J, with 7 bases between the two ends. The CDR3 spans 12 residues. In DNA, the CDR3 is TGTGCCAGCAGCTTCGGAACGGAGACCCAGTACTTC. This codes for CASSFGTETQYF.

Turning to this clonotype: This beta chain is a stray read from a library made for alpha chains; its abundance is not meaningful. The chain recombines TRBV20-1 with TRBJ2-3; D could derive from TRBD1 or TRBD2 (5 bases each). The CDR3 has 13 residues. Trimming took 6 bases from V and 1 from J, leaving 11 bases between them. Germline values: CDR1 DFQATT, CDR2 SNEGSKA (reference sequence). The CDR3 reads CSAGDLGTDTQYF. The CDR3 nucleotides read TGCAGTGCGGGGGACCTCGGCACAGATACGCAGTATTTT.

Details on this clonotype: With the library built for alpha chains, this beta chain is off target and its frequency is not meaningful. The V gene is TRBV28, the J gene TRBJ2-7, with D unclear. This CDR3 is 16 amino acids long. Trimming removed 5 bases from V and 3 bases from J, with 20 bases in between. Germline V gene lookup returns CDR1 MDHEN and CDR2 SYDVKM. The CDR3 DNA sequence: TGTGCCAGCAGTCGACGTATAGCCACCCGTATCTACGAGCAGTACTTC. It is translated as CASSRRIATRIYEQYF.

This clonotype was found many times. This beta chain is an unintended read in a library built for alpha chains; its size means little. The rearrangement links TRBV6-5 to TRBJ2-1; TRBD2 matches at 12 bases. The germline V gene has CDR1 MNHEY and CDR2 SVGAGI. Trimming took 0 bases from V and 9 from J; bases not matched to a gene: 30. This CDR3 has 24 residues. The CDR3 sequence is CASSYSFVLATSGGRPGGPVEQFF. The CDR3 DNA reads TGTGCCAGCAGTTACTCCTTTGTTTTGGCGACTAGCGGGGGAAGGCCAGGGGGTCCCGTTGAGCAGTTCTTC.

At least ten counts were recorded for this clonotype. Being off target in a library aimed at alpha chains, this beta chain has a size of little meaning. The chain combines TRBV11-2 with TRBJ1-4; D is ambiguous. Germline V CDR1 and CDR2: SGHAT, FQNNGV. This CDR3 spans 11 amino acids. V lost 1 base and J 11 bases, leaving 5 bases between the germline ends. The chain's CDR3 is CASSLGAKLFF. The CDR3 DNA is TGTGCCAGCAGCTTAGGTGCTAAACTGTTTTTT.

At least ten counts were recorded for this clonotype. A library made for alpha chains picked up this beta chain off target, so its size means little. CDR3 DNA: TGCAGTGCCGTGACGGGGGGGCTGCCGGATACGCAGTATTTT. It yields the protein CSAVTGGLPDTQYF. This chain joins TRBV20-1 and TRBJ2-3; 8 bases line up with TRBD2. CDR1 is DFQATT and CDR2 is SNEGSKA in the germline V gene (reference sequence). Unmatched junction bases numbered 11, after V lost 6 bases and J lost 6 bases. The CDR3 has 14 residues.

This clonotype was found many times. Because this beta chain is a stray read in a library intended to capture alpha chains, its abundance should not be given much weight. This sequence joins TRBV6-1 and TRBJ1-2; perhaps TRBD1 as D (6 bases). Germline CDR1 and CDR2: MNHNS and SASEGT. Trimming shortened V by 6 bases and J by 2 bases, and 19 bases separated the two germline ends. The CDR3 loop spans 16 amino acids. In DNA form, the CDR3 reads TGTGCCAGCAGGGAGGGCCGGGGGCCGCAGAACTATGGCTACACCTTC. Translated, it gives CASREGRGPQNYGYTF.

This clonotype was seen only a few times. This beta chain is an unintended read in a library built for alpha chains; its size means little. The genes are TRBV9 and TRBJ2-3; D is tentatively TRBD1 or TRBD2 (5 bases each). The CDR3 consists of 17 residues. Trimming took 1 base from V and 1 from J, leaving 16 bases between them. The germline gives CDR1 SGDLS, CDR2 YYNGEE. The CDR3 loop is CASSVLPGAGGTDTQYF. In DNA, the CDR3 is TGTGCCAGCAGCGTATTGCCCGGGGCCGGTGGCACAGATACGCAGTATTTT.

Worth noting for this clonotype: A library made for alpha chains picked up this beta chain off target, so its size means little. V is TRBV6-1 and J is TRBJ2-3, with D possibly matching TRBD1 (6 bases). Trimming removed 4 bases from V and 0 bases from J, with 14 bases in between. The CDR3 covers 16 residues. Germline V gene lookup returns CDR1 MNHNS and CDR2 SASEGT. The CDR3 nucleotides read TGTGCCAGCAGTGGGGGGACAAACCCTAGCACAGATACGCAGTATTTT. Protein product: CASSGGTNPSTDTQYF.

This clonotype was detected only a few times. A library made for alpha chains picked up this beta chain off target, so its size means little. V gene TRBV7-3 combines with J gene TRBJ1-5, with D possibly being TRBD1 (5 bases). With 5 bases removed from V and 2 bases from J, the gap between germline ends came to 16 bases. Germline lookup yields CDR1 SGHTA and CDR2 FQGTGA. This CDR3 comprises 16 residues. CDR3 in amino acids: CASSARTQGGNQPQHF. CDR3 DNA sequence: TGTGCCAGCAGCGCTAGGACCCAGGGTGGCAATCAGCCCCAGCATTTT.

This clonotype qualifies as medium-sized. Little can be read into the size of this beta chain, an off-target read in a library designed for alpha chains. This chain uses TRBV20-1 with TRBJ2-2; maybe TRBD2 (6 bases). CDR3 size: 13 residues. V lost 2 bases, J lost 4 bases, and 8 bases lay in between. Germline assignment: CDR1 DFQATT and CDR2 SNEGSKA (reference sequence). The DNA of the CDR3 is TGCAGTGCTAGAACTAGCATCACCGGGGAGCTGTTTTTT. Amino acids: CSARTSITGELFF.

On this clonotype itself: Found in a library prepared for alpha chains, this beta chain is an off-target read, and its abundance has little meaning. The chain uses TRBV6-1 and TRBJ1-5; D is perhaps TRBD1 (6 bases). The CDR3 has 15 residues. Germline values: CDR1 MNHNS, CDR2 SASEGT. V was cut by 3 bases and J by 7 bases, with 16 bases left in between. Written as DNA, the CDR3 is TGTGCCAGCAGTGATCATGGGCAGGGGCGACAGCCCCAGCATTTT. Translating gives CASSDHGQGRQPQHF.